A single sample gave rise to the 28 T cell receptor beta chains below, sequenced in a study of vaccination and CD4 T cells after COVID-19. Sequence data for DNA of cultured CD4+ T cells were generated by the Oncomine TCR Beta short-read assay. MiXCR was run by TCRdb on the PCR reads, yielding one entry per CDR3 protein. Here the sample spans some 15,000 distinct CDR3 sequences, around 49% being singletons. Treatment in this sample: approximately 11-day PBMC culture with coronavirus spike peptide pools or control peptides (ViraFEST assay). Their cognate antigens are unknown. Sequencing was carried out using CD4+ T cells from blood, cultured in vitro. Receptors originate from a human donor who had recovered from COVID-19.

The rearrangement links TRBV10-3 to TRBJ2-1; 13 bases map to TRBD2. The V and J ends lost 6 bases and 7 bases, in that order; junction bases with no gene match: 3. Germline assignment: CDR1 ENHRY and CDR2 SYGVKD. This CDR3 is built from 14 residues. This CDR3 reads CAIRGLAGENEQFF. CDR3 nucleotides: TGTGCCATCAGAGGACTAGCGGGGGAAAATGAGCAGTTCTTC.

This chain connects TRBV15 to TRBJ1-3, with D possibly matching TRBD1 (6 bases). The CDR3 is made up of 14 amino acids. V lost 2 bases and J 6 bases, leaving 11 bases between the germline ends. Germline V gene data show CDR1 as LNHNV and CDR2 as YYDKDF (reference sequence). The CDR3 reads CATSRRGTENTIYF. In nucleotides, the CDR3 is TGTGCCACCAGCAGAAGGGGGACTGAAAACACCATATATTTT.

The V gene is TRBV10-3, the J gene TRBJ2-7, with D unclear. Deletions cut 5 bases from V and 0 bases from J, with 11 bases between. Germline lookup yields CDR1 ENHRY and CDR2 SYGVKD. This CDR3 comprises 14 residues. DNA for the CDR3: TGTGCCATCAGTCTAACGGCAAACTCCTACGAGCAGTACTTC. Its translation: CAISLTANSYEQYF.

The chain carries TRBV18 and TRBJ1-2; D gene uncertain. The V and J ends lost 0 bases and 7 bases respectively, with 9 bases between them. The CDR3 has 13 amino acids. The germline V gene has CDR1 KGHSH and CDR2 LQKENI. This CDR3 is CASSPPTTRGYTF. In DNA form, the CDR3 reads TGTGCCAGCTCACCACCTACCACCCGTGGCTACACCTTC. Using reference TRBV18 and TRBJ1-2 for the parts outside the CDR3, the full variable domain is NAGVMQNPRHLVRRRGQEARLRCSPMKGHSHVYWYRQLPEEGLKFMVYLQKENIIDESGMPKERFSAEFPKEGPSILRIQQVVRGDSAAYFCASSPPTTRGYTFGSGTRLTVV.

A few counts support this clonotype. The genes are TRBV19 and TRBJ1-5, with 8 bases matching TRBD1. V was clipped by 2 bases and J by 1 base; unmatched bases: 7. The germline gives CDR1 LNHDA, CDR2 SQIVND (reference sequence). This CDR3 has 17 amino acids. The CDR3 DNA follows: TGTGCCAGTAGTATAACCCCGGACAGGGCGAGCAATCAGCCCCAGCATTTT. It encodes CASSITPDRASNQPQHF. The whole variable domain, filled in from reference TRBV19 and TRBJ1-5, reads DGGITQSPKYLFRKEGQNVTLSCEQNLNHDAMYWYRQDPGQGLRLIYYSQIVNDFQKGDIAEGYSVSREKKESFPLTVTSAQKNPTAFYLCASSITPDRASNQPQHFGDGTRLSIL.

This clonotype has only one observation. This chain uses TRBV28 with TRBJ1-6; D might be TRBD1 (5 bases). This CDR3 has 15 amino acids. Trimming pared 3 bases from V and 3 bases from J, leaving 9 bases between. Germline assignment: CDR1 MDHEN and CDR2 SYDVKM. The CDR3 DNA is TGTGCCAGCAGTTTGAGACAGAACTATAATTCACCCCTCCACTTT. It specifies CASSLRQNYNSPLHF.

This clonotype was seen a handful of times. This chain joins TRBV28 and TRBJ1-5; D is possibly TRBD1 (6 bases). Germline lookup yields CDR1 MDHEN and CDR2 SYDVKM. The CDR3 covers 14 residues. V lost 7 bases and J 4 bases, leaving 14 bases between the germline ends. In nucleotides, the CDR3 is TGTGCCAGCATAGAGACAGGAAGAAATCAGCCCCAGCATTTT. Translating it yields CASIETGRNQPQHF.

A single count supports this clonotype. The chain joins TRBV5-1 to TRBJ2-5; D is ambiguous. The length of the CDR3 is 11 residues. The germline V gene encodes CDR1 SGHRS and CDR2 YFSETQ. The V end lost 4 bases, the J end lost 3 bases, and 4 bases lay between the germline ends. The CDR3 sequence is CASSREETQYF. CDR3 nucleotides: TGCGCCAGCAGCCGGGAAGAGACCCAGTACTTC.

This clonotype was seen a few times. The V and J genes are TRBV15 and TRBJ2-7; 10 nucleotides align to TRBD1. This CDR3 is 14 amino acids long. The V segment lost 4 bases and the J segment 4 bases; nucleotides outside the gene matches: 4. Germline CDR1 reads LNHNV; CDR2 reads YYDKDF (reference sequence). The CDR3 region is CATSKTGGGYEQYF. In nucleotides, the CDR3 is TGTGCCACCAGCAAGACAGGGGGCGGGTACGAGCAGTACTTC.

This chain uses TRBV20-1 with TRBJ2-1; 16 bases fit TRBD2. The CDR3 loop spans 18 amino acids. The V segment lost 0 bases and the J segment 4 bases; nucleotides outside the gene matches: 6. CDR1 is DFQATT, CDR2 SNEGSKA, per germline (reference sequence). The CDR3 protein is CSARDRLGLAGGYNEQFF. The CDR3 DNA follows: TGCAGTGCTAGAGATCGCCTGGGACTAGCGGGGGGGTACAATGAGCAGTTCTTC.

CDR3 protein: CASSSQGGRSTDTQYF. CDR3 coding DNA: TGTGCCAGCAGCTCACAAGGGGGCCGGAGCACAGATACGCAGTATTTT. The chain has TRBV11-3 and TRBJ2-3; 7 bases line up with TRBD1. After removal of 4 bases from V and 0 bases from J, the junction contained 7 bases not matched to a gene. The germline CDR1 and CDR2 sequences are SGHNT and YENEEA. The length of the CDR3 is 16 residues.

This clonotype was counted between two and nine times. Written as DNA, the CDR3 is TGTGCCAGCAGCTTATTTGAGACCCAGTACTTC. Protein product: CASSLFETQYF. The gene calls are TRBV7-6 and TRBJ2-5; the D is unclear. This CDR3 has 11 amino acids. Germline CDR1 is SGHVS and CDR2 is FNYEAQ. V was clipped by 2 bases and J by 5 bases, with 3 bases between them.

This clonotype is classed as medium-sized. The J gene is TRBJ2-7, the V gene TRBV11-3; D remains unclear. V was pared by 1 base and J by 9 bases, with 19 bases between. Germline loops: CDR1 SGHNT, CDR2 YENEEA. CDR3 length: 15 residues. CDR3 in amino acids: CASSLVGYRSDGQYF. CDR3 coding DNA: TGTGCCAGCAGCTTAGTAGGGTATCGCTCTGACGGGCAGTACTTC.

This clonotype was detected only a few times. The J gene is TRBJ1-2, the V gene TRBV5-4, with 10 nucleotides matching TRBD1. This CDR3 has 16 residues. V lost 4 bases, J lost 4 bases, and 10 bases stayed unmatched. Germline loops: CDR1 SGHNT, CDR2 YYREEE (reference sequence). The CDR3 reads CASSNPGQGRFYGYTF. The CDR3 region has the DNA TGTGCCAGCAGCAACCCGGGACAGGGGAGATTCTATGGCTACACCTTC.

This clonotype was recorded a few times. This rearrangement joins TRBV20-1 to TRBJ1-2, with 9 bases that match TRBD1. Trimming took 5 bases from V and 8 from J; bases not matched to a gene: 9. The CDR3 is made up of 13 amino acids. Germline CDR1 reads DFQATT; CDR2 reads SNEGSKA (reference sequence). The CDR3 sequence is CSAGTGSGSGYTF. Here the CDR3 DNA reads TGCAGTGCTGGGACAGGGTCAGGAAGCGGCTACACCTTC.

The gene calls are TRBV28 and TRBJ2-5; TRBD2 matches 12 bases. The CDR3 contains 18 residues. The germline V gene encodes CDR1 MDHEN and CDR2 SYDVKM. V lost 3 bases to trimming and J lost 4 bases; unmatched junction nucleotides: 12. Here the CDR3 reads CASSFSGASGGERETQYF. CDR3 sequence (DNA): TGTGCCAGCAGTTTTTCTGGGGCTAGCGGGGGGGAGAGAGAGACCCAGTACTTC. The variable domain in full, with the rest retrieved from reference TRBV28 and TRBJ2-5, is DVKVTQSSRYLVKRTGEKVFLECVQDMDHENMFWYRQDPGLGLRLIYFSYDVKMKEKGDIPEGYSVSREKKERFSLILESASTNQTSMYLCASSFSGASGGERETQYFGPGTRLLVL.

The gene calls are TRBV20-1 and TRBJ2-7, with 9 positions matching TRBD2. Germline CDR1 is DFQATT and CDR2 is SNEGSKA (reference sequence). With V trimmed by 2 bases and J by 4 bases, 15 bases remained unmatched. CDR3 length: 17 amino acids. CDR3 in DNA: TGCAGTGCTAGACCCCTTCCGGGACTAGCATTCAGTTACGAGCAGTACTTC. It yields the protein CSARPLPGLAFSYEQYF.

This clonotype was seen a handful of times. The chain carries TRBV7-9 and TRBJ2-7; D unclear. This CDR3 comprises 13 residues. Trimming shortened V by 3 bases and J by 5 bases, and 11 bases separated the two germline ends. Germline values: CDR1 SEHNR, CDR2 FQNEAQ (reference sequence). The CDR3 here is CASSFTLGDEQYF. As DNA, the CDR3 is TGTGCCAGCAGCTTCACTCTTGGGGACGAGCAGTACTTC.

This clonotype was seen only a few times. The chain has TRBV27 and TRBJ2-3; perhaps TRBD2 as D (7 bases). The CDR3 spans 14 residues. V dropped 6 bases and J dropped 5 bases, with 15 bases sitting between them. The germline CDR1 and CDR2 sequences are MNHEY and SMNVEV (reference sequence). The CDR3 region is CASSLRGGGDTQYF. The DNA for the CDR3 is TGTGCCAGCAGCCTAAGGGGGGGTGGAGATACGCAGTATTTT.

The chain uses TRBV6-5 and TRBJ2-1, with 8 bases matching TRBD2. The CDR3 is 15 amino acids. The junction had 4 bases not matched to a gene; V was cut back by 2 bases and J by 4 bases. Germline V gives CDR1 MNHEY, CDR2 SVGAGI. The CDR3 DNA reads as TGTGCCAGCAGTTACCCACTAGCGGAGTACAATGAGCAGTTCTTC. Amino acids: CASSYPLAEYNEQFF.

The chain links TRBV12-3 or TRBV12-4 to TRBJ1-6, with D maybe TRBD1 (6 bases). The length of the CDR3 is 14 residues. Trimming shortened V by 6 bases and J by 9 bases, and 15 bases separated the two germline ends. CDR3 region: CASSLTGGGSPLHF. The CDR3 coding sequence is TGTGCCAGCAGCCTGACGGGGGGCGGTTCACCCCTCCACTTT.

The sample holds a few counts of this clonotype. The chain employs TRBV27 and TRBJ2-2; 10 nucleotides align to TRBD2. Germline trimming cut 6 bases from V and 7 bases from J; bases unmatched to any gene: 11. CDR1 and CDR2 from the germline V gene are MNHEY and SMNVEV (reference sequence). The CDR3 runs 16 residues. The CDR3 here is CASSHAGLAFGGELFF. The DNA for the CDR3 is TGTGCCAGCAGCCACGCGGGACTAGCGTTTGGCGGGGAGCTGTTTTTT.

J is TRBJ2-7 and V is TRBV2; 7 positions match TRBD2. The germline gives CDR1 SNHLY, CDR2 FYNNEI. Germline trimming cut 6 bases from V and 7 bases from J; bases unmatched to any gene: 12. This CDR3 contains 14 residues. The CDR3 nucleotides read TGTGCCAGCAGGGCTCAGCGGGGACCCCTGGAGCAGTACTTC. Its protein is CASRAQRGPLEQYF.

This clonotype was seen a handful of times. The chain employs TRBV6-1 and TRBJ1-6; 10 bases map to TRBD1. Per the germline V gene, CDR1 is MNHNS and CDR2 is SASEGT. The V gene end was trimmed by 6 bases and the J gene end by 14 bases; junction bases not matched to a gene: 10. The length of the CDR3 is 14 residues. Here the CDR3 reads CASRRGQGRMSLHF. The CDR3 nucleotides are TGTGCCAGCAGGCGGGGACAGGGGCGAATGTCCCTCCACTTT.

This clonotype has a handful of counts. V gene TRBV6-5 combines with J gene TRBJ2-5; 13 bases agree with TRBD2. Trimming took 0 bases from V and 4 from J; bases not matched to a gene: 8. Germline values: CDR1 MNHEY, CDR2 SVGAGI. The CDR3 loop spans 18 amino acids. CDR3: CASSYSRTSGSLGETQYF. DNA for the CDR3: TGTGCCAGCAGTTACTCTCGGACTAGCGGGAGTTTGGGAGAGACCCAGTACTTC.

The CDR3 DNA reads TGTGCCAGCAACCCCCCGGGGGGTGCAGGGACCCAGTACTTC. It yields the protein CASNPPGGAGTQYF. The chain links TRBV6-1 to TRBJ2-5; 7 nucleotides agree with TRBD2. CDR3 length equals 14 residues. Germline V lookup: CDR1 MNHNS, CDR2 SASEGT. Trimming at V came to 7 bases and at J to 7 bases, leaving 12 bases not matched to a gene.

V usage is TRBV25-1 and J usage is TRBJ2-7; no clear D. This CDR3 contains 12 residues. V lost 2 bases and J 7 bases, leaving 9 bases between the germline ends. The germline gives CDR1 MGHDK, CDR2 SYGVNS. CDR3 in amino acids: CASSENTLEQYF. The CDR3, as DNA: TGTGCCAGCAGTGAAAACACATTGGAGCAGTACTTC.

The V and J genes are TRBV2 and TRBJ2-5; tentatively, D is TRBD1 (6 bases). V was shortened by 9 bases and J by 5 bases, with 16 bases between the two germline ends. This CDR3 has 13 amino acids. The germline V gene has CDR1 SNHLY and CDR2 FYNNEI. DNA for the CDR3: TGTGCCAGTCACAGGGATATGGGGGAGACCCAGTACTTC. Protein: CASHRDMGETQYF.